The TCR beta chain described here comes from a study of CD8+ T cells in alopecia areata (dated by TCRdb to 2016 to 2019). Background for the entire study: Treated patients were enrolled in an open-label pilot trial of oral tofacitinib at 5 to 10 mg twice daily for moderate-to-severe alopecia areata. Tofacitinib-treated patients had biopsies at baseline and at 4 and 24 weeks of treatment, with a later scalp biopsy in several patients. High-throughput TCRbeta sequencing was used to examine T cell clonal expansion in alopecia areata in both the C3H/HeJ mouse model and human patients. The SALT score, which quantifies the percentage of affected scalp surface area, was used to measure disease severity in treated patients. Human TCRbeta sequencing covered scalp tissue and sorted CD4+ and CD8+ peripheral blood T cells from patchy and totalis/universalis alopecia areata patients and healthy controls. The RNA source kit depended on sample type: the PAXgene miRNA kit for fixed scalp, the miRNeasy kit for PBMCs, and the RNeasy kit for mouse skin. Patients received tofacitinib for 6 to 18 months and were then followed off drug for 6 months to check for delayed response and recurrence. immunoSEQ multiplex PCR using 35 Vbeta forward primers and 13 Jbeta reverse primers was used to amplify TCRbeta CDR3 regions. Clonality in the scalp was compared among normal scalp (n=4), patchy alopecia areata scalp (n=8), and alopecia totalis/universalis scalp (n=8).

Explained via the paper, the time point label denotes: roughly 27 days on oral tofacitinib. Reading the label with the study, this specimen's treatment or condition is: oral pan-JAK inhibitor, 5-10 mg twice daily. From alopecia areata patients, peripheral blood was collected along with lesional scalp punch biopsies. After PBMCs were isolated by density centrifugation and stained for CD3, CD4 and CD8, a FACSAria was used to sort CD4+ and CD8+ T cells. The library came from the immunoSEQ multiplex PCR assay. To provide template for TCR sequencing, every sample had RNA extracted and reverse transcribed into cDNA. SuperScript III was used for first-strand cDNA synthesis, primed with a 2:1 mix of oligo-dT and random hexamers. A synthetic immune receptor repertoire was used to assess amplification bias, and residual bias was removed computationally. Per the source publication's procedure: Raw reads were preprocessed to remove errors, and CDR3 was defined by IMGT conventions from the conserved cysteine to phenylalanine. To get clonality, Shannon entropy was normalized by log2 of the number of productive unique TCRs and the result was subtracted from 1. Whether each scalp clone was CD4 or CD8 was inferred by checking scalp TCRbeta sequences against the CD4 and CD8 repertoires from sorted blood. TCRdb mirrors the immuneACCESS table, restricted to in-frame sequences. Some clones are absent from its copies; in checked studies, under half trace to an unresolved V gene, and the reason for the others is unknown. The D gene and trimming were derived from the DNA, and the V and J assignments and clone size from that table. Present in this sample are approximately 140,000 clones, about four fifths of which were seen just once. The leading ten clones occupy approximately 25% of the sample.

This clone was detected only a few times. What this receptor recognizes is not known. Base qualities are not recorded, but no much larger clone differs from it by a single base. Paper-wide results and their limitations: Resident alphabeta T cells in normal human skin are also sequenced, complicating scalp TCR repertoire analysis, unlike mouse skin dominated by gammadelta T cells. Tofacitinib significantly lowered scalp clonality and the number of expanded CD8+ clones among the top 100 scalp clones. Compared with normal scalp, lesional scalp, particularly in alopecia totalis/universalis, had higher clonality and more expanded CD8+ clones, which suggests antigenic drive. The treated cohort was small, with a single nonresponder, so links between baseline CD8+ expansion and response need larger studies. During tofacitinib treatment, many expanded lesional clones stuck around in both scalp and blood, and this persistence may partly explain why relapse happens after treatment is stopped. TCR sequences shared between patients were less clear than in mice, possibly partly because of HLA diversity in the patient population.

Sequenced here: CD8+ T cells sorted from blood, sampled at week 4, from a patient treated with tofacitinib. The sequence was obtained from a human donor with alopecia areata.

The CDR3 region reads CAISELAGDYEQYF. The sequenced DNA: TGTGCCATCAGTGAGCTAGCGGGGGACTACGAGCAGTACTTC. The sequence is built from TRBV10-3 and TRBJ2-7; the junction holds 10 bases that match TRBD2. V lost 2 bases and J lost 3 bases, and the count of bases not matched to a germline gene is 1. Reading the germline V gene gives CDR1 ENHRY and CDR2 SYGVKD. Taken from cysteine to phenylalanine, the CDR3 has 14 residues. Only the CDR3 part of the read is kept: 42 bases, read in frame from the first base.